The 30 T cell receptor beta chains listed next were all sequenced from one sample in a study of T cells in Graves' hyperthyroidism and ophthalmopathy. It was RNA transcripts that yielded the amplified TCR beta CDR3 regions. First-round RT-PCR targeting the TCR CDR3 was performed with the HTBI primer set. TCRdb reanalysed the multiplex PCR reads using MiXCR and keeps one entry per CDR3 protein. Of some 570,000 distinct CDR3 sequences detected, more than 13% appear once; the ten largest clones hold more than 6%. The sequencing input was blood. The receptors were sampled from a woman under 30 with Graves' ophthalmopathy.

In this sample, this clonotype turned up many times. The rearrangement joins TRBV27 to TRBJ1-1, with D hard to call. V lost 3 bases to trimming and J lost 3 bases, with 14 bases between them. This CDR3 is built from 15 residues. Germline lookup yields CDR1 MNHEY and CDR2 SMNVEV (reference sequence). CDR3 loop: CASSLQGGLDTEAFF. CDR3 DNA: TGTGCCAGCAGTTTGCAAGGAGGTTTAGACACTGAAGCTTTCTTT.

In this sample, this clonotype turned up many times. The chain employs TRBV7-3 and TRBJ2-5, with 9 bases fitting TRBD2. J was trimmed by 5 bases and V by 0 bases; bases with no gene match: 4. Germline CDR1 reads SGHTA; CDR2 reads FQGTGA. The CDR3 length is 15 residues. The CDR3 region has the DNA TGTGCCAGCAGCTTAACGAGCCTAGCGGGGGAGACCCAGTACTTC. Translation: CASSLTSLAGETQYF.

This clonotype was recorded many times. The chain joins TRBV11-1 to TRBJ2-1; maybe TRBD2 (6 bases). Germline CDR1 is SGHAT and CDR2 is FQDESV (reference sequence). The CDR3 runs 16 residues. Trimming removed 5 bases at V and 6 bases at J, with 20 bases between. CDR3 DNA sequence: TGTGCCAGCAGCCGACTTCGACTAGAAGTAGGCAATGAGCAGTTCTTC. Its protein is CASSRLRLEVGNEQFF. The full variable domain, completed using reference TRBV11-1 and TRBJ2-1, is EAEVAQSPRYKITEKSQAVAFWCDPISGHATLYWYRQILGQGPELLVQFQDESVVDDSQLPKDRFSAERLKGVDSTLKIQPAELGDSAMYLCASSRLRLEVGNEQFFGPGTRLTVL.

J is TRBJ2-2 and V is TRBV24-1; 7 nucleotides agree with TRBD1. The trim removed 2 bases at V and 3 bases at J, leaving 2 bases unmatched. In germline, CDR1 is KGHDR, CDR2 SFDVKD. This CDR3 contains 15 residues. The chain's CDR3 is CATSDWTGYTGELFF. The CDR3 DNA reads as TGTGCCACCAGTGATTGGACAGGCTACACCGGGGAGCTGTTTTTT.

This clonotype appeared many times. The chain links TRBV6-1 to TRBJ2-5, with a weak D call TRBD1 (6 bases). Per germline, CDR1 MNHNS and CDR2 SASEGT. CDR3 length equals 13 residues. Deletions cut 6 bases from V and 5 bases from J, with 13 bases between. CDR3 in amino acids: CASSSTGLETQYF. The CDR3 nucleotides are TGTGCCAGCAGCTCAACAGGGTTGGAGACCCAGTACTTC.

This clonotype was seen a handful of times. V and J are TRBV12-3 or TRBV12-4 and TRBJ2-1; 9 bases map to TRBD2. This CDR3 is built from 18 residues. J gave up 3 bases and V 4 bases, and 13 bases lay outside the gene matches. CDR3 residues: CASSSITETSGNYNEQFF. The CDR3 DNA reads TGTGCCAGCAGTTCTATCACCGAGACTAGCGGAAACTACAATGAGCAGTTCTTC.

Ten or more counts support this clonotype. This sequence joins TRBV20-1 and TRBJ2-7, with D unresolved. CDR1 DFQATT and CDR2 SNEGSKA come from the germline V gene (reference sequence). This CDR3 contains 14 residues. Deletions cut 2 bases from V and 0 bases from J, with 11 bases between. The CDR3 nucleotides read TGCAGTGCTAGATCGGGCAGGAGCTCCTACGAGCAGTACTTC. Encoded protein: CSARSGRSSYEQYF.

This clonotype was recorded a few times. The chain joins TRBV5-6 to TRBJ1-5; D is ambiguous. Trimming removed 0 bases at V and 4 bases at J, with 11 bases between. Germline V gene data show CDR1 as SGHDT and CDR2 as YYEEEE. The CDR3 length is 15 residues. The CDR3 protein is CASSLEGLGNQPQHF. The CDR3 DNA is TGTGCCAGCAGCTTGGAAGGGCTGGGGAATCAGCCCCAGCATTTT.

This clonotype appeared many times. CDR3 in amino acids: CASSVGGGRETQYF. For the CDR3, the DNA is TGTGCCAGCAGTGTCGGGGGGGGGAGAGAGACCCAGTACTTC. This chain joins TRBV27 and TRBJ2-5; 8 bases are a match to TRBD2. Germline CDR1 and CDR2: MNHEY and SMNVEV (reference sequence). CDR3 length: 14 residues. The V segment lost 5 bases and the J segment 4 bases; nucleotides outside the gene matches: 6.

The rearrangement uses TRBV11-1 and TRBJ2-5; D perhaps matches TRBD1 (7 bases). Trimming removed 5 bases from V and 3 bases from J, with 19 bases in between. The germline V gene encodes CDR1 SGHAT and CDR2 FQDESV (reference sequence). The CDR3 consists of 16 residues. The CDR3 is CASSVVGRGEEETQYF. The CDR3 DNA follows: TGTGCCAGCAGCGTAGTGGGCAGGGGGGAGGAAGAGACCCAGTACTTC.

This clonotype was seen repeatedly, ten times or more. In DNA, the CDR3 is TGTGCCAGCAGTCCTCGGGCCAACTCCTACGAGCAGTACTTC. Amino acids: CASSPRANSYEQYF. The chain couples TRBV27 to TRBJ2-7; D is undetermined. The CDR3 loop spans 14 amino acids. The germline gives CDR1 MNHEY, CDR2 SMNVEV (reference sequence). The V gene lost 5 bases and the J gene lost 0 bases, with 11 bases spanning the gap.

This clonotype was found many times. The chain has TRBV27 and TRBJ2-7; 8 bases are a match to TRBD1. Germline V CDR1 and CDR2: MNHEY, SMNVEV (reference sequence). The CDR3 has 14 residues. Trimming removed 5 bases from V and 3 bases from J; junction bases left unmatched: 6. The CDR3 sequence: CASSRQGALYEQYF. The CDR3 DNA follows: TGTGCCAGCAGTCGCCAGGGGGCCCTCTACGAGCAGTACTTC.

This clonotype has a handful of counts. The DNA of the CDR3 is TGTGCCAGCAGCTTCGGACGTCTGGCCTACGAGCAGTACTTC. Amino acid sequence: CASSFGRLAYEQYF. This chain links TRBV5-6 with TRBJ2-7; D gene unclear. V was shortened by 2 bases and J by 2 bases, with 11 bases between the two germline ends. Germline V gene sequence: CDR1 SGHDT, CDR2 YYEEEE. This CDR3 has 14 amino acids.

This clonotype appeared many times. The chain recombines TRBV6-6 with TRBJ1-1; 7 bases align to TRBD1. CDR1 and CDR2 from the germline V gene are MNHNY and SVGAGI (reference sequence). V lost 2 bases to trimming and J lost 5 bases; unmatched junction nucleotides: 11. This CDR3 spans 16 amino acids. The CDR3 DNA reads as TGTGCCAGCAGTTACGGACGACAGGGAAGGAAAACTGAAGCTTTCTTT. Translating gives CASSYGRQGRKTEAFF.

This clonotype came up a few times. The chain recombines TRBV7-9 with TRBJ2-3; 12 positions agree with TRBD2. The CDR3 is 17 amino acids. V was clipped by 5 bases and J by 3 bases; unmatched bases: 9. Germline-derived CDR1 and CDR2 are SEHNR and FQNEAQ (reference sequence). CDR3 residues: CASSRRTSGIGTDTQYF. The CDR3, as DNA: TGTGCCAGCAGCCGCCGGACTAGCGGGATCGGGACAGATACGCAGTATTTT.

The rearrangement uses TRBV28 and TRBJ2-2; D is unclear. The CDR3 is made up of 11 amino acids. The V gene's germline CDR1 is MDHEN and CDR2 SYDVKM. V dropped 7 bases and J dropped 6 bases, with 6 bases sitting between them. The CDR3, as DNA: TGTGCCAGCACCCCAGCCGGGGAGCTGTTTTTT. This encodes CASTPAGELFF.

This clonotype showed up many times. The rearrangement uses TRBV7-2 and TRBJ2-1; 9 bases line up with TRBD1. V shed 0 bases and J 9 bases; nucleotides not matched to a gene: 0. This CDR3 is 13 amino acids long. Germline CDR1 is SGHTA and CDR2 is FQGNSA. CDR3 sequence: CASSLADRGEQFF. The CDR3 DNA sequence: TGTGCCAGCAGCTTAGCGGACAGGGGTGAGCAGTTCTTC.

This clonotype has a count of ten or more. The genes are TRBV5-6 and TRBJ2-5; 8 bases fit TRBD2. Trimming at V came to 1 base and at J to 4 bases, leaving 3 bases not matched to a gene. The CDR3 runs 14 residues. Germline V gene lookup returns CDR1 SGHDT and CDR2 YYEEEE. The DNA for the CDR3 is TGTGCCAGCAGCTTGCGGGAGGGCCCAGAGACCCAGTACTTC. Translated: CASSLREGPETQYF.

This clonotype was detected only a few times. This sequence joins TRBV11-2 and TRBJ2-2; D assignment may be TRBD1 or TRBD2 (5 bases each). CDR3 length: 15 residues. Germline V lookup: CDR1 SGHAT, CDR2 FQNNGV. Trimming stripped 1 base from V and 4 bases from J, with 10 bases between. The CDR3 DNA sequence: TGTGCCAGCAGCTTAGCACCGAGGGGCACCGGGGAGCTGTTTTTT. It encodes CASSLAPRGTGELFF.

In this sample, this clonotype turned up many times. The CDR3 region is CASTPIQGGTYNEQFF. The CDR3 DNA reads TGTGCCAGCACCCCAATCCAGGGCGGTACTTACAATGAGCAGTTCTTC. The gene calls are TRBV3-1 and TRBJ2-1; tentative D call: TRBD1 (5 bases). Per germline, CDR1 LGHDT and CDR2 YNNKEL (reference sequence). V was clipped by 7 bases and J by 4 bases, with 20 bases between them. The CDR3 covers 16 residues.

Many counts were recorded for this clonotype. The gene calls are TRBV28 and TRBJ2-3; perhaps TRBD2 as D (6 bases). CDR1 and CDR2 (germline): MDHEN, SYDVKM. CDR3 size: 12 residues. Trimming took 6 bases from V and 10 from J, leaving 14 bases between them. The CDR3 DNA sequence: TGTGCCAGCAGAACACCGGGACTCGCGCAGTATTTT. Protein sequence: CASRTPGLAQYF.

A few counts support this clonotype. The DNA for the CDR3 is TGTGCCAGCTCAGCTGTAGCGGGCGCTGACAATGAGCAGTTCTTC. Protein sequence: CASSAVAGADNEQFF. The V and J genes are TRBV18 and TRBJ2-1; 7 bases line up with TRBD2. CDR1 and CDR2 (germline): KGHSH, LQKENI. V lost 5 bases and J lost 5; bases outside the gene matches: 9. The CDR3 runs to 15 residues. The full variable domain, completed using reference TRBV18 and TRBJ2-1, is NAGVMQNPRHLVRRRGQEARLRCSPMKGHSHVYWYRQLPEEGLKFMVYLQKENIIDESGMPKERFSAEFPKEGPSILRIQQVVRGDSAAYFCASSAVAGADNEQFFGPGTRLTVL.

The table lists this clonotype with a few counts. This chain connects TRBV12-3 or TRBV12-4 to TRBJ2-1; unclear D gene. V lost 6 bases, J lost 1 base, and 10 bases lay in between. CDR3 length equals 14 residues. DNA of the CDR3: TGTGCCAGCAGGAGATATGGATCCTACAATGAGCAGTTCTTC. The encoded protein is CASRRYGSYNEQFF.

With regard to this clonotype: A much larger clone differs by one base, so this may be a read error. J is TRBJ1-6 and V is TRBV28; D is unclear. This CDR3 has 14 amino acids. Germline V gene data show CDR1 as MDHEN and CDR2 as SYDVKM. The CDR3 DNA reads as TGTACCAGCAGTGAGAGCTCCTATAATTCACCCCTCCACTTT. Its translation: CTSSESSYNSPLHF.

A word on this clonotype: A much larger clone lies a single base off, so this may be a read error. The chain couples TRBV5-1 to TRBJ1-2, with D possibly being TRBD1 (5 bases). The CDR3 runs to 15 residues. Germline values: CDR1 SGHRS, CDR2 YFSETQ. CDR3 bases: TGCGCCAGCAGCTTGGGACAGACGACGTCCTATGGCCACACCTTC. This sequence encodes CASSLGQTTSYGHTF.

This clonotype was seen at least ten times. The CDR3 DNA reads TGTGCCAGCAGTTCCGGGACAGCTGAAGCTTTCTTT. It encodes CASSSGTAEAFF. The chain carries TRBV6-1 and TRBJ1-1; 7 bases match TRBD1. The V and J ends lost 5 bases and 6 bases, in that order; junction bases with no gene match: 3. Germline V gene sequence: CDR1 MNHNS, CDR2 SASEGT. CDR3 length: 12 amino acids.

In this sample, this clonotype turned up many times. The V call is TRBV14, the J call TRBJ1-1, with 8 positions matching TRBD1. V lost 5 bases to trimming and J lost 4 bases; unmatched junction nucleotides: 3. CDR1 is SGHDN and CDR2 is FVKESK in the germline V gene. The CDR3 covers 13 residues. The CDR3 protein is CASSFDRGTEAFF. CDR3 coding DNA: TGTGCCAGCAGCTTTGACAGGGGCACTGAAGCTTTCTTT.

The chain has TRBV6-4 and TRBJ2-1; 9 bases line up with TRBD2. CDR1 and CDR2 (germline): MRHNA, SNTAGT. The CDR3 totals 14 residues. The V gene end was trimmed by 5 bases and the J gene end by 4 bases; junction bases not matched to a gene: 3. The CDR3: CASSRTSEYNEQFF. The CDR3 DNA is TGTGCCAGCAGTCGGACTAGCGAATACAATGAGCAGTTCTTC.

This clonotype was counted at least ten times. The chain couples TRBV20-1 to TRBJ2-3; 8 bases line up with TRBD2. The ends lost 3 bases at V and 4 bases at J; junction bases unmatched: 6. Germline CDR1 reads DFQATT; CDR2 reads SNEGSKA (reference sequence). This CDR3 has 14 amino acids. CDR3 residues: CSASGGRLADTQYF. In DNA, the CDR3 is TGCAGTGCTAGCGGCGGGAGGTTGGCAGATACGCAGTATTTT.

This clonotype showed up many times. The chain recombines TRBV4-3 with TRBJ2-1, with TRBD2 matching over 7 bases. Germline values: CDR1 LGHNA, CDR2 YSLEER. This CDR3 contains 15 residues. V lost 5 bases to trimming and J lost 2 bases; unmatched junction nucleotides: 6. CDR3 nucleotides: TGCGCCAGCAGCACTAGCGCGAGGGCCTACAATGAGCAGTTCTTC. Protein product: CASSTSARAYNEQFF.